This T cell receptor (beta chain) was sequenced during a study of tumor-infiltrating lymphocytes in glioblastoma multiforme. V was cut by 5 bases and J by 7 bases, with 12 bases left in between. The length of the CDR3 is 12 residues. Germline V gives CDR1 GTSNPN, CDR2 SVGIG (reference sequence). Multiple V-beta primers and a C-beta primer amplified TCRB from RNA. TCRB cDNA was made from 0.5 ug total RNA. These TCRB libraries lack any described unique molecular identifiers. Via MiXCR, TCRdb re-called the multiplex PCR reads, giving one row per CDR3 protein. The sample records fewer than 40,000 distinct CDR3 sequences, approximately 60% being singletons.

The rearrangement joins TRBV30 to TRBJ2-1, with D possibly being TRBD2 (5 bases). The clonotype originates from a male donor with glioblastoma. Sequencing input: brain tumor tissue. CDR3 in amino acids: CAWVIRRNEQFF. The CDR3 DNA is TGTGCCTGGGTTATAAGGAGGAATGAGCAGTTCTTC.